The 5 T cell receptor beta chains given below trace back to one sample, sequenced in a study of regulatory T cells in long-lasting Graves disease. Building the TCR beta libraries relied on iRepertoire HTBI primers, and CDR3 regions underwent Arm-PCR. TCRdb re-called the multiplex PCR reads with MiXCR, one entry per CDR3 protein. Of approximately 560,000 distinct CDR3 sequences in the sample, 16% are singletons; the top ten hold approximately 12%. Time point: newly diagnosed GD, antithyroid drugs for less than 3 months. RNA from PBMCs was the source of the TCR library. Another study also made use of these data, one on T cells in Graves' hyperthyroidism and ophthalmopathy.

The specimen comprised peripheral blood mononuclear cells (PBMCs), sampled at new diagnosis, from a patient treated with antithyroid drugs. The source is a man younger than 35 with Graves disease.

Ten or more counts support this clonotype. The chain employs TRBV30 and TRBJ1-2; D ambiguous. V was cut by 2 bases and J by 5 bases, with 12 bases left in between. The germline CDR1 and CDR2 sequences are GTSNPN and SVGIG (reference sequence). The CDR3 is 13 residues long. This chain's CDR3 is CAWSTSGGYGYTF. The CDR3 nucleotides read TGTGCCTGGAGTACCTCCGGCGGGTATGGCTACACCTTC.

A few counts support this clonotype. The chain employs TRBV12-3 or TRBV12-4 and TRBJ2-7; D uncertain. The CDR3 totals 14 residues. Trimming removed 3 bases at V and 0 bases at J, with 9 bases between. Here the CDR3 DNA reads TGTGCCAGCAGTTTGGTTTTAGACTCCTACGAGCAGTACTTC. This sequence encodes CASSLVLDSYEQYF.

This clonotype occurred many times. V is TRBV28 and J is TRBJ2-2; D possibly corresponds to TRBD1 (5 bases). V was shortened by 3 bases and J by 6 bases, with 8 bases between the two germline ends. This CDR3 has 13 amino acids. CDR1 MDHEN and CDR2 SYDVKM come from the germline V gene. In nucleotides, the CDR3 is TGTGCCAGCAGTTTCAGGGTCGCCGGGGAGCTGTTTTTT. Protein sequence: CASSFRVAGELFF.

Note on this clonotype: Since a far larger clone is one base different, this is likely a read error. The chain recombines TRBV11-1 with TRBJ2-4; D may correspond to TRBD1 or TRBD2 (5 bases each). The CDR3 contains 15 residues. V lost 5 bases, J lost 13 bases, and 24 bases lay in between. The V gene's germline CDR1 is SGHAT and CDR2 FQDESV (reference sequence). CDR3 in amino acids: CASSTLRDPLNEQYF. The CDR3, as DNA: TGTGCCAGCAGCACGTTACGGGACCCGTTGAATGAGCAGTACTTC.

This clonotype has more than one count but fewer than ten. The chain is built from TRBV20-1 and TRBJ2-1; 7 nucleotides align to TRBD1. Germline V gene data show CDR1 as DFQATT and CDR2 as SNEGSKA (reference sequence). Trimming took 4 bases from V and 2 from J; bases not matched to a gene: 8. The CDR3 loop spans 15 amino acids. The CDR3 reads CSATTLTGTYNEQFF. The CDR3 DNA is TGCAGTGCTACTACTCTGACAGGGACCTACAATGAGCAGTTCTTC.